Shown below are 21 T cell receptor beta chains from a single sample sequenced in a study of beta chain features in type 1 diabetes. Study-level results: Among all four CD4+ subsets, Type 1 diabetes patients had TCRB CDR3s that were moderately but significantly shorter.

Of the isolated RNA, all was reverse transcribed, and so the sequenced material was expressed TCRB transcripts. Using immunoSEQ multiplex PCR, the repertoire was profiled, and TCRdb retains in-frame clones only, with some absent. Among more than 300,000 clones, around an eighth were seen once, and the ten largest hold over 0.008%. For these TCRs, the target antigens are not known. Sample: naive CD4+ T cells from blood. All receptors derive from a woman under 30 with type 1 diabetes.

The chain carries TRBV9 and TRBJ2-1; 8 bases match TRBD2. V dropped 0 bases and J dropped 9; count of bases not matched to a gene: 11. CDR1 SGDLS and CDR2 YYNGEE come from the germline V gene. This CDR3 spans 16 amino acids. CDR3 protein: CASSVGAGTSFGEQFF. The DNA of the CDR3 is TGTGCCAGCAGCGTAGGGGCCGGGACTAGTTTCGGTGAGCAGTTCTTC.

This clone was observed a few times. V gene TRBV2 combines with J gene TRBJ2-7; D is unclear. The CDR3 totals 12 residues. Trimming took off 5 bases at V and 7 bases at J, with 12 bases between the two ends. The germline gives CDR1 SNHLY, CDR2 FYNNEI. The CDR3 spells CASSLVRREQYF. The DNA of the CDR3 is TGTGCCAGCAGTTTGGTCCGCCGGGAGCAGTACTTC.

This clone appeared a few times. The chain joins TRBV18 to TRBJ1-4; weak D call: TRBD1 (6 bases). Germline V gives CDR1 KGHSH, CDR2 LQKENI. There are 14 residues in the CDR3. Deletions cut 3 bases from V and 4 bases from J, with 9 bases between. As DNA, the CDR3 is TGTGCCAGCTCACCGGGGGCGGATAATGAAAAACTGTTTTTT. Its translation: CASSPGADNEKLFF.

The rearrangement uses TRBV9 and TRBJ2-1; 9 bases align to TRBD2. Germline-derived CDR1 and CDR2 are SGDLS and YYNGEE. The ends lost 3 bases at V and 0 bases at J; junction bases unmatched: 16. This CDR3 has 20 amino acids. CDR3 coding DNA: TGTGCCAGCAGCGGCCAGTTGCTAGGAGCGGGGGGTCTCTCCTACAATGAGCAGTTCTTC. Its protein is CASSGQLLGAGGLSYNEQFF.

This clone was observed a few times. V is TRBV5-4 and J is TRBJ2-1, with D maybe TRBD2 (6 bases). The CDR3 is 15 amino acids. Germline V gene data show CDR1 as SGHNT and CDR2 as YYREEE (reference sequence). Trimming stripped 1 base from V and 7 bases from J, with 15 bases between. This chain's CDR3 is CASSLRAGGANEQFF. CDR3 DNA sequence: TGTGCCAGCAGCTTGAGAGCGGGTGGGGCAAATGAGCAGTTCTTC.

This chain connects TRBV27 to TRBJ1-2; D call uncertain. This CDR3 region has 16 residues. CDR1 is MNHEY, CDR2 SMNVEV, per germline (reference sequence). The V end was cut by 4 bases, the J end by 5 bases, with 20 bases between. The CDR3 protein is CASSSKTQEPLYGYTF. CDR3 bases: TGTGCCAGCAGTTCAAAGACTCAAGAACCCCTTTATGGCTACACCTTC.

The chain uses TRBV30 and TRBJ2-1; D may be TRBD1 (6 bases). V shed 5 bases and J shed 1 base, with 9 bases lying between them. Germline V gives CDR1 GTSNPN, CDR2 SVGIG (reference sequence). The CDR3 totals 13 residues. Here the CDR3 DNA reads TGTGCCTGGGCAGGGGTATCCTACAATGAGCAGTTCTTC. Translation: CAWAGVSYNEQFF.

The chain joins TRBV7-2 to TRBJ2-1, with TRBD2 matching 7 bases. The V gene's germline CDR1 is SGHTA and CDR2 FQGNSA. The CDR3 covers 17 residues. The V segment lost 0 bases and the J segment 8 bases; nucleotides outside the gene matches: 13. The CDR3 reads CASSLAPLYGGWDEQFF. CDR3 sequence (DNA): TGTGCCAGCAGCTTAGCTCCCCTCTACGGGGGGTGGGATGAGCAGTTCTTC.

The chain is built from TRBV25-1 and TRBJ1-3; weak D call: TRBD1 (5 bases). The CDR3 runs 16 residues. Germline lookup yields CDR1 MGHDK and CDR2 SYGVNS. The V gene lost 1 base and the J gene lost 2 bases, with 12 bases spanning the gap. The CDR3: CASSELGEAPGNTIYF. CDR3 nucleotides: TGTGCCAGCAGTGAATTAGGGGAAGCCCCTGGAAACACCATATATTTT.

The rearrangement links TRBV4-2 to TRBJ2-2; tentative D call: TRBD2 (6 bases). Germline V gene sequence: CDR1 LGHNA, CDR2 YNFKEQ. The CDR3 extends over 14 amino acids. The germline V and J ends were trimmed by 6 bases and 7 bases, with 15 bases remaining between them. In DNA form, the CDR3 reads TGTGCCAGCAGTCGGGACTTGGGGAGCGGGGAGCTGTTTTTT. Residues: CASSRDLGSGELFF.

The V gene is TRBV2, the J gene TRBJ2-2, with a tentative D call TRBD1 (6 bases). In germline, CDR1 is SNHLY, CDR2 FYNNEI. V lost 2 bases and J lost 4, with 11 bases in between. This CDR3 has 15 residues. For the CDR3, the DNA is TGTGCCAGCAGTGAAATGGTAGGGGGCACCGGGGAGCTGTTTTTT. Translating gives CASSEMVGGTGELFF.

A few counts support this clone. The J gene is TRBJ2-5, the V gene TRBV29-1; 8 bases fit TRBD2. CDR1 is SQVTM and CDR2 is ANQGSEA in the germline V gene. V gave up 6 bases and J gave up 13 bases; unmatched junction bases: 10. This CDR3 contains 11 residues. The CDR3 DNA sequence: TGCAGCGTCGATCTAGCGGGCAACGGGTACTTC. Its translation is CSVDLAGNGYF.

The V call is TRBV29-1, the J call TRBJ2-3, with D tentatively TRBD2 (7 bases). Germline lookup yields CDR1 SQVTM and CDR2 ANQGSEA. The ends were cut back, 1 base at V and 3 bases at J, with 14 bases in the middle. The CDR3 runs 15 residues. CDR3 sequence reads: CSVEGAQGGTDTQYF. CDR3 sequence (DNA): TGCAGCGTTGAAGGGGCACAGGGAGGGACAGATACGCAGTATTTT.

The chain joins TRBV7-2 to TRBJ2-4; D remains ambiguous. Germline V gene data show CDR1 as SGHTA and CDR2 as FQGNSA. This CDR3 region has 15 residues. Trimming cost V 5 bases and J 0 bases, with 11 bases left between them. Written as DNA, the CDR3 is TGTGCCAGCAGCGAGCCTACGGTAGCCAAAAACATTCAGTACTTC. Its translation: CASSEPTVAKNIQYF.

Only a few counts were recorded for this clone. The rearrangement uses TRBV18 and TRBJ2-1; possibly TRBD2 for D (6 bases). V shed 1 base and J shed 9 bases, with 16 bases lying between them. Germline CDR1 is KGHSH and CDR2 is LQKENI. This CDR3 spans 15 amino acids. CDR3 sequence (DNA): TGTGCCAGCTCACCACGGTGGACTAAGGGTGGTGAGCAGTTCTTC. Translated: CASSPRWTKGGEQFF.

V is TRBV28 and J is TRBJ2-7, with 8 nucleotides matching TRBD1. V shed 5 bases and J 5 bases; nucleotides not matched to a gene: 8. CDR1 MDHEN and CDR2 SYDVKM come from the germline V gene. The CDR3 loop spans 14 amino acids. The CDR3 DNA follows: TGTGCCAGCAGTACCCAGGACAGGGTAGACGAGCAGTACTTC. The encoded protein is CASSTQDRVDEQYF.

This sequence joins TRBV6-6 and TRBJ2-7; 9 bases are shared with TRBD2. The germline CDR1 and CDR2 sequences are MNHNY and SVGAGI (reference sequence). Germline trimming cut 8 bases from V and 3 bases from J; bases unmatched to any gene: 5. The CDR3 has 13 residues. CDR3: CASGSGRIYEQYF. CDR3 nucleotide sequence: TGTGCCAGCGGCAGCGGGAGGATCTACGAGCAGTACTTC.

V is TRBV5-1 and J is TRBJ1-4, with unresolved D. Between the trimmed V and J ends, which lost 0 bases and 8 bases, there was a span of 8 bases. The CDR3 is made up of 13 amino acids. In germline, CDR1 is SGHRS, CDR2 YFSETQ. The CDR3 region is CASSLGLAEKLFF. CDR3 DNA sequence: TGCGCCAGCAGCTTGGGCCTAGCAGAAAAACTGTTTTTT.

This clone was observed a few times. This chain connects TRBV4-3 to TRBJ2-7, with 13 bases lining up with TRBD2. J was trimmed by 2 bases and V by 4 bases; bases with no gene match: 17. Germline V gene data show CDR1 as LGHNA and CDR2 as YSLEER. The CDR3 contains 20 residues. CDR3 residues: CASSRRIPGTSGATTYEQYF. CDR3 sequence (DNA): TGCGCCAGCAGCCGCCGGATCCCCGGGACTAGCGGGGCAACTACCTACGAGCAGTACTTC.

This rearrangement joins TRBV4-3 to TRBJ1-2, with 8 bases lining up with TRBD1. The CDR3 covers 14 residues. CDR1 is LGHNA, CDR2 YSLEER, per germline. J gave up 5 bases and V 3 bases, and 5 bases lay outside the gene matches. This CDR3 is CASSHPDREYGYTF. For the CDR3, the DNA is TGCGCCAGCAGCCACCCGGACAGGGAGTATGGCTACACCTTC.

The V and J genes are TRBV7-9 and TRBJ1-2; tentatively, D is TRBD1 (6 bases). Deletions cut 5 bases from V and 5 bases from J, with 9 bases between. Germline V gene data show CDR1 as SEHNR and CDR2 as FQNEAQ (reference sequence). The CDR3 totals 12 residues. The CDR3, as DNA: TGTGCCAGCAGCCGACAGGAGTATGGCTACACCTTC. Its translation is CASSRQEYGYTF.